These 29 T cell receptor beta chains were all obtained from the same sample, sequenced in a study of neoadjuvant anti-PD-1 for oral cavity cancer. Assay used: immunoSEQ multiplex PCR; TCRdb lists only in-frame clones, some missing. The profile covers 65,000 to 95,000 clones, with about 80% appearing a single time and around 3.1% taken by the ten largest. The specimen comprised PBMCs, sampled before nivolumab (anti-PD-1) treatment. Receptors were obtained from a person between 40 and 85 years old with oral cavity squamous cell carcinoma.

V is TRBV6-1 and J is TRBJ2-5; 8 bases line up with TRBD2. CDR3 length equals 16 residues. CDR1 is MNHNS, CDR2 SASEGT, per germline. V lost 0 bases, J lost 5 bases, and 8 bases stayed unmatched. CDR3 DNA: TGTGCCAGCAGTGAAGCGGCGGGGGGTGTTCGGGAGACCCAGTACTTC. Translated: CASSEAAGGVRETQYF.

The gene calls are TRBV5-4 and TRBJ2-1; the match to TRBD2 covers 10 bases. This CDR3 comprises 15 residues. J lost 10 bases, V lost 0 bases, and 7 bases had no gene match. Germline CDR1 and CDR2: SGHNT and YYREEE (reference sequence). In DNA form, the CDR3 reads TGTGCCAGCAGCTTGGGTTCTAGCGGGAGTAAAGAGCAGTTCTTC. It specifies CASSLGSSGSKEQFF.

The rearrangement joins TRBV29-1 to TRBJ1-1, with unresolved D. This CDR3 has 13 amino acids. The germline gives CDR1 SQVTM, CDR2 ANQGSEA. Between the trimmed V and J ends, which lost 8 bases and 3 bases, there was a span of 16 bases. This chain's CDR3 is CSYPNGPHTEAFF. CDR3 bases: TGCAGCTACCCGAACGGCCCTCACACTGAAGCTTTCTTT.

This clone is labeled as medium-sized. The chain combines TRBV16 with TRBJ2-2, with TRBD1 matching 7 bases. The CDR3 runs to 18 residues. Germline CDR1 and CDR2: KGHSY and FQNENV. The V gene end was trimmed by 2 bases and the J gene end by 1 base; junction bases not matched to a gene: 10. CDR3 DNA: TGTGCCAGCAGCCAAGACGCCTTGGGACAGCTGAACACCGGGGAGCTGTTTTTT. Its protein product is CASSQDALGQLNTGELFF. The whole variable domain, remainder taken from reference TRBV16 and TRBJ2-2, is GEEVAQTPKHLVRGEGQKAKLYCAPIKGHSYVFWYQQVLKNEFKFLISFQNENVFDETGMPKERFSAKCLPNSPCSLEIQATKLEDSAVYFCASSQDALGQLNTGELFFGEGSRLTVL.

This chain uses TRBV27 with TRBJ1-2; 8 positions match TRBD1. V was clipped by 1 base and J by 8 bases; unmatched bases: 9. This CDR3 is 15 amino acids long. Germline CDR1 reads MNHEY; CDR2 reads SMNVEV (reference sequence). CDR3 in amino acids: CASSLFTTGDGGYTF. CDR3 nucleotides: TGTGCCAGCAGTTTATTCACGACAGGGGACGGCGGCTACACCTTC.

The chain carries TRBV30 and TRBJ1-2; D remains ambiguous. Germline CDR1 GTSNPN, CDR2 SVGIG (reference sequence). V was cut by 0 bases and J by 4 bases, with 9 bases left in between. The CDR3 is made up of 13 amino acids. This CDR3 is CAWSVGRFYGYTF. CDR3 nucleotide sequence: TGTGCCTGGAGTGTCGGCCGGTTCTATGGCTACACCTTC.

This clone was counted a single time. The rearrangement joins TRBV29-1 to TRBJ1-3; D ambiguous. Germline assignment: CDR1 SQVTM and CDR2 ANQGSEA. CDR3 size: 14 residues. Trimming pared 6 bases from V and 1 base from J, leaving 13 bases between. The CDR3 DNA reads as TGCAGCGTCCGGGAGGGCGGGTCTGGAAACACCATATATTTT. It yields the protein CSVREGGSGNTIYF.

The chain has TRBV7-6 and TRBJ2-7, with TRBD1 as a possible D gene (7 bases). The V gene's germline CDR1 is SGHVS and CDR2 FNYEAQ. Trimming took off 1 base at V and 2 bases at J, with 15 bases between the two ends. This CDR3 has 16 amino acids. The CDR3 DNA reads as TGTGCCAGCAGCTTAGGACAGGGAGGTAACGCCTACGAGCAGTACTTC. Translation gives CASSLGQGGNAYEQYF.

This clone is a singleton in its sample. In DNA form, the CDR3 reads TGTGCCAGCACCCGGACCAACACAGATACGCAGTATTTT. Its translation is CASTRTNTDTQYF. The rearrangement links TRBV6-1 to TRBJ2-3; D remains unclear. From germline, CDR1 is MNHNS and CDR2 SASEGT. V was pared by 7 bases and J by 2 bases, with 10 bases between. The CDR3 runs to 13 residues.

The rearrangement joins TRBV7-2 to TRBJ1-1; D is undetermined. The germline CDR1 and CDR2 sequences are SGHTA and FQGNSA. This CDR3 spans 12 amino acids. V lost 1 base and J lost 10, with 10 bases in between. The CDR3: CASSLGPWGAFF. As DNA, the CDR3 is TGTGCCAGCAGCTTAGGCCCGTGGGGAGCTTTCTTT.

This chain uses TRBV6-5 with TRBJ2-7, with D possibly matching TRBD2 (5 bases). V lost 8 bases, J lost 7 bases, and 15 bases lay in between. CDR1 and CDR2 from the germline V gene are MNHEY and SVGAGI. The CDR3 runs to 12 residues. CDR3 DNA sequence: TGTGCCAGCGGTAGGCCTTCGGGGGAGCAGTACTTC. Its translation: CASGRPSGEQYF.

A few counts support this clone. The CDR3 region is CASSLEAGRGYGYTF. The DNA for the CDR3 is TGTGCCAGCAGCTTAGAGGCAGGGAGAGGGTATGGCTACACCTTC. The rearrangement joins TRBV7-9 to TRBJ1-2, with D perhaps TRBD1 (5 bases). V was cut by 1 base and J by 5 bases, with 14 bases left in between. The germline V gene has CDR1 SEHNR and CDR2 FQNEAQ (reference sequence). There are 15 residues in the CDR3. The full variable domain, with the rest looked up from reference TRBV7-9 and TRBJ1-2, is DTGVSQNPRHKITKRGQNVTFRCDPISEHNRLYWYRQTLGQGPEFLTYFQNEAQLEKSRLLSDRFSAERPKGSFSTLEIQRTEQGDSAMYLCASSLEAGRGYGYTFGSGTRLTVV.

The chain joins TRBV15 to TRBJ1-2; 11 positions match TRBD1. Germline CDR1 LNHNV, CDR2 YYDKDF (reference sequence). V was pared by 5 bases and J by 8 bases, with 7 bases of the junction left unmatched. The CDR3 runs 14 residues. The DNA of the CDR3 is TGTGCCACCAGCCGGGACAGGGGGATCGGGGGCTACACCTTC. Protein: CATSRDRGIGGYTF.

The chain has TRBV9 and TRBJ1-1; TRBD1 might be the D (6 bases). CDR3 length: 17 amino acids. V was pared by 0 bases and J by 4 bases, with 19 bases between. Looked up from germline, CDR1 is SGDLS and CDR2 is YYNGEE. CDR3 residues: CASSVEGGRGGGTEAFF. The CDR3 DNA follows: TGTGCCAGCAGCGTAGAAGGGGGACGAGGAGGAGGCACTGAAGCTTTCTTT.

The CDR3 here is CASSFGPGNEQFF. The CDR3 DNA reads as TGTGCCAGCAGCTTTGGACCCGGGAATGAGCAGTTCTTC. This chain uses TRBV7-9 with TRBJ2-1; D is unresolved. The CDR3 contains 13 residues. Trimming pared 3 bases from V and 7 bases from J, leaving 10 bases between. Germline loops: CDR1 SEHNR, CDR2 FQNEAQ (reference sequence).

The V call is TRBV6-1, the J call TRBJ1-5; D is possibly TRBD1 (6 bases). CDR3 length: 13 residues. The V and J ends lost 5 bases and 4 bases respectively, with 9 bases between them. From germline, CDR1 is MNHNS and CDR2 SASEGT. The CDR3 DNA sequence: TGTGCCAGCAGTCCGGACAGAAATCAGCCCCAGCATTTT. This translates into CASSPDRNQPQHF.

The rearrangement links TRBV7-2 to TRBJ1-2, with D perhaps matching TRBD1 (5 bases). The CDR3 covers 13 residues. The ends were cut back, 5 bases at V and 4 bases at J, with 11 bases in the middle. Germline-derived CDR1 and CDR2 are SGHTA and FQGNSA. The CDR3 DNA reads as TGTGCCAGCAGCCCTGACAGAAGCTATGGCTACACCTTC. This gives the protein CASSPDRSYGYTF.

The V gene is TRBV30, the J gene TRBJ2-3; possibly TRBD2 for D (6 bases). Per the germline V gene, CDR1 is GTSNPN and CDR2 is SVGIG (reference sequence). V lost 3 bases and J 5 bases, leaving 9 bases between the germline ends. This CDR3 contains 12 residues. The CDR3 DNA reads as TGTGCCTGGAGACTTAGCGGAGATACGCAGTATTTT. Protein sequence: CAWRLSGDTQYF.

DNA for the CDR3: TGTGCCAGCAGTGAAGAGGGGGACACTGAAGCTTTCTTT. It is translated as CASSEEGDTEAFF. V and J are TRBV2 and TRBJ1-1; possibly TRBD1 for D (6 bases). This CDR3 contains 13 residues. V was clipped by 1 base and J by 3 bases, with 6 bases between them. Germline V lookup: CDR1 SNHLY, CDR2 FYNNEI.

The chain employs TRBV6-4 and TRBJ2-2; 8 positions match TRBD2. This CDR3 contains 15 residues. With 5 bases clipped from V and 4 bases from J, the junction kept 6 bases outside the gene matches. From germline, CDR1 is MRHNA and CDR2 SNTAGT. The CDR3, as DNA: TGTGCCAGCAGTCGAAACAGCGGGGGCACCGGGGAGCTGTTTTTT. Residues: CASSRNSGGTGELFF.

The rearrangement joins TRBV28 to TRBJ2-2; no clear D gene. This CDR3 is 13 amino acids long. Trimming cost V 8 bases and J 5 bases, with 12 bases left between them. Germline assignment: CDR1 MDHEN and CDR2 SYDVKM. The CDR3 reads CASGRTLTGELFF. In nucleotides, the CDR3 is TGTGCCAGCGGACGGACGTTAACCGGGGAGCTGTTTTTT.

The chain is built from TRBV6-6 and TRBJ2-2; D possibly corresponds to TRBD2 (6 bases). Trimming pared 2 bases from V and 4 bases from J, leaving 11 bases between. CDR3 length: 15 amino acids. The V gene's germline CDR1 is MNHNY and CDR2 SVGAGI (reference sequence). DNA of the CDR3: TGTGCCAGCAGTTACGGGACTCTCAGCACCGGGGAGCTGTTTTTT. It encodes CASSYGTLSTGELFF.

The rearrangement uses TRBV6-1 and TRBJ2-3, with 12 bases lining up with TRBD2. CDR1 is MNHNS, CDR2 SASEGT, per germline. The CDR3 totals 15 residues. V trimming: 3 bases; J trimming: 6 bases; junction bases outside the gene matches: 4. CDR3 nucleotides: TGTGCCAGCAGTGAGGGACTAGCGGGCTCCGATACGCAGTATTTT. This codes for CASSEGLAGSDTQYF.

The chain employs TRBV5-1 and TRBJ2-3; 8 bases map to TRBD2. V lost 5 bases and J lost 0; bases outside the gene matches: 2. This CDR3 is built from 14 residues. Germline V CDR1 and CDR2: SGHRS, YFSETQ. CDR3 protein: CASRLAVSTDTQYF. In DNA, the CDR3 is TGCGCCAGCAGACTAGCGGTGAGCACAGATACGCAGTATTTT.

This sequence joins TRBV5-8 and TRBJ1-5; the D gene is possibly TRBD1 (6 bases). V shed 2 bases and J shed 2 bases, with 26 bases lying between them. This CDR3 region has 20 residues. Germline V gives CDR1 SGHTS, CDR2 YDEGEE. The CDR3 DNA reads TGTGCCAGCAGCTTAGGCCGAATCGCTCTCGGGAGACAGGGCAATCAGCCCCAGCATTTT. Amino acid sequence: CASSLGRIALGRQGNQPQHF. Looking up the rest from reference TRBV5-8 and TRBJ1-5 gives the full variable domain: EAGVTQSPTHLIKTRGQQATLRCSPISGHTSVYWYQQALGLGLQFLLWYDEGEERNRGNFPPRFSGRQFPNYSSELNVNALELEDSALYLCASSLGRIALGRQGNQPQHFGDGTRLSIL.

The chain has TRBV20-1 and TRBJ1-2, with D tentatively TRBD1 (5 bases). Trimming cost V 5 bases and J 8 bases, with 12 bases left between them. The CDR3 consists of 11 residues. CDR1 DFQATT and CDR2 SNEGSKA come from the germline V gene (reference sequence). CDR3 in DNA: TGCAGTGCTTACAAAGGGGCAGGCTACACCTTC. Translating gives CSAYKGAGYTF.

The J gene is TRBJ2-1, the V gene TRBV7-3; 9 bases map to TRBD1. Per the germline V gene, CDR1 is SGHTA and CDR2 is FQGTGA. The V and J ends lost 3 bases and 9 bases, in that order; junction bases with no gene match: 9. CDR3 length: 15 amino acids. The CDR3 DNA is TGTGCCAGCAGCTTCTCGGGGGGACAGGGAGGTGAGCAGTTCTTC. As protein: CASSFSGGQGGEQFF. The full variable domain, with the rest looked up from reference TRBV7-3 and TRBJ2-1, is GAGVSQTPSNKVTEKGKYVELRCDPISGHTALYWYRQSLGQGPEFLIYFQGTGAADDSGLPNDRFFAVRPEGSVSTLKIQRTERGDSAVYLCASSFSGGQGGEQFFGPGTRLTVL.

This rearrangement joins TRBV29-1 to TRBJ2-5; D remains ambiguous. The CDR3 is made up of 13 amino acids. Germline CDR1 SQVTM, CDR2 ANQGSEA. The ends were cut back, 7 bases at V and 5 bases at J, with 17 bases in the middle. CDR3 loop: CSGQTPPPETQYF. The CDR3 DNA follows: TGCAGCGGGCAGACACCTCCCCCGGAGACCCAGTACTTC.

V gene TRBV30 combines with J gene TRBJ1-1, with D unresolved. Germline CDR1 reads GTSNPN; CDR2 reads SVGIG (reference sequence). The CDR3 is 15 residues long. V was pared by 2 bases and J by 0 bases, with 13 bases between. The CDR3: CAWSTPQAMNTEAFF. As DNA, the CDR3 is TGTGCCTGGAGTACCCCCCAGGCCATGAACACTGAAGCTTTCTTT.